Given below is one TCR beta chain in context. Its specificity is not known. This entry is derived from a study of cytomegalovirus exposure and HLA in healthy donors. Study-level information: The Caucasian-associated ancestry cluster contained 81% of the approximately 390 genotyped donors. Findings and limits, study-wide: Specificity for CMV antigens was confirmed in vitro for three of the CMV-associated chains. Differences between HLA loci emerged in a later analysis of TCR association rates, with DRB1 most and HLA-C fewest.

This CDR3 is built from 16 residues. Germline CDR1 SGHDN, CDR2 FVKESK. The J segment lost 5 bases and the V segment lost 4 bases, leaving 7 bases of the junction unmatched. PCR used 60 Vbeta primers and 13 Jbeta primers. Profiling relied on immunoSEQ multiplex PCR, and the TCRdb table lists in-frame clones only, not all of them. This table holds around 110,000 clones. The chain employs TRBV14 and TRBJ2-2; 10 bases line up with TRBD2. Sequencing was carried out using PBMCs. The TCR comes from a man aged 40-50 years in good health and CMV-seropositive. The CDR3 spells CASSPSGRGITGELFF. CDR3 nucleotides: TGTGCCAGCAGCCCTAGCGGGAGAGGTATAACCGGGGAGCTGTTTTTT. Looking up the rest from reference TRBV14 and TRBJ2-2 gives the full variable domain: EAGVTQFPSHSVIEKGQTVTLRCDPISGHDNLYWYRRVMGKEIKFLLHFVKESKQDESGMPNNRFLAERTGGTYSTLKVQPAELEDSGVYFCASSPSGRGITGELFFGEGSRLTVL.